One and the same sample provided the 14 T cell receptor beta chains below, sequenced in a study of T cell repertoires in cytomegalovirus infection. Their antigen targets remain unknown. A single record per CDR3 protein comes from TCRdb applying MiXCR to the reads. The sample holds hundreds of thousands of distinct CDR3 sequences, almost 30% seen once. Sequenced material: cultured PBMCs, taken from culture after CMV antigen stimulation. The receptors shown here come from a human donor in good health (CMV status not recorded). Some clones in this sample may be carry-over from other donors' samples.

This clonotype was observed a few times. The chain is built from TRBV20-1 and TRBJ1-5; the D gene is possibly TRBD1 (6 bases). With 6 bases removed from V and 2 bases from J, the gap between germline ends came to 17 bases. Germline CDR1 and CDR2: DFQATT and SNEGSKA (reference sequence). The CDR3 length is 15 residues. The CDR3 spells CSARGGAQGNQPQHF. The DNA of the CDR3 is TGCAGTGCCAGGGGCGGGGCACAGGGCAATCAGCCCCAGCATTTT.

CDR3 amino acids: CASSPSRSQETQYF. DNA of the CDR3: TGTGCCAGCAGTCCTTCCAGAAGCCAAGAGACCCAGTACTTC. V and J are TRBV7-2 and TRBJ2-5; D ambiguous. V was trimmed by 6 bases and J by 1 base, leaving 12 bases between them. CDR3 length: 14 amino acids. CDR1 and CDR2 from the germline V gene are SGHTA and FQGNSA.

The chain employs TRBV7-9 and TRBJ2-1, with 7 positions matching TRBD2. This CDR3 is built from 14 residues. Germline V gives CDR1 SEHNR, CDR2 FQNEAQ (reference sequence). V shed 1 base, J shed 7 bases, and the junction held 4 bases outside the gene matches. The CDR3 bases are TGTGCCAGCAGCTTAGAACTAGCGACGAATGAGCAGTTCTTC. Translation: CASSLELATNEQFF.

The V call is TRBV20-1, the J call TRBJ1-1; the D gene is possibly TRBD1 (5 bases). The CDR3 is 14 amino acids. V shed 0 bases and J shed 7 bases, with 15 bases lying between them. Germline CDR1 DFQATT, CDR2 SNEGSKA (reference sequence). This chain's CDR3 is CSARDEEGTVEAFF. In nucleotides, the CDR3 is TGCAGTGCTAGAGATGAGGAGGGGACGGTTGAAGCTTTCTTT.

This chain joins TRBV7-6 and TRBJ2-5; D unresolved. The germline V gene encodes CDR1 SGHVS and CDR2 FNYEAQ. The CDR3 runs 15 residues. V was shortened by 5 bases and J by 2 bases, with 15 bases between the two germline ends. Written as DNA, the CDR3 is TGTGCCAGCAGCCTTCCGGGTGGCGCGCAAGAGACCCAGTACTTC. The encoded protein is CASSLPGGAQETQYF.

This clonotype came up a few times. The chain recombines TRBV5-4 with TRBJ2-7, with a possible D match to TRBD2 (6 bases). Trimming removed 4 bases at V and 7 bases at J, with 18 bases between. Germline V CDR1 and CDR2: SGHNT, YYREEE (reference sequence). The CDR3 loop spans 14 amino acids. The CDR3 bases are TGTGCCAGCAGCCCTGGGGAGGTATTGGGAGAGCAGTACTTC. Translation gives CASSPGEVLGEQYF.

This clonotype has a count of ten or more. The V gene is TRBV6-1, the J gene TRBJ2-5; D remains unclear. The V gene's germline CDR1 is MNHNS and CDR2 SASEGT. The CDR3 sequence is 13 residues long. V was trimmed by 3 bases and J by 5 bases, leaving 10 bases between them. The CDR3 here is CASSDMGFETQYF. The CDR3 bases are TGTGCCAGCAGTGACATGGGATTCGAGACCCAGTACTTC.

This clonotype has a handful of counts. The chain combines TRBV11-2 with TRBJ2-1; D not resolved. CDR1 and CDR2 (germline): SGHAT, FQNNGV. Trimming took 5 bases from V and 9 from J, leaving 11 bases between them. The CDR3 length is 12 residues. DNA of the CDR3: TGTGCCAGCAGCGACGGACGGAGTGAGCAGTTCTTC. Its translation is CASSDGRSEQFF.

The chain links TRBV23-1 to TRBJ2-2, with 8 bases matching TRBD2. TRBV23-1 is flagged as an ORF with uncertain function. Trimming took 2 bases from V and 5 from J; bases not matched to a gene: 7. The CDR3 has 16 residues. CDR3 DNA sequence: TGCGCCAGCAGTCAACCGGGACTAGGGCTAACCGGGGAGCTGTTTTTT. It yields the protein CASSQPGLGLTGELFF.

The chain combines TRBV7-3 with TRBJ2-1; 10 positions agree with TRBD1. Germline V CDR1 and CDR2: SGHTA, FQGTGA. The junction had 5 bases not matched to a gene; V was cut back by 6 bases and J by 0 bases. CDR3 length: 16 amino acids. The CDR3 DNA is TGTGCCAGCAGTTCCGGGACAGGGGACTCCTACAATGAGCAGTTCTTC. This gives the protein CASSSGTGDSYNEQFF.

The genes are TRBV28 and TRBJ1-2, with TRBD1 matching 7 bases. The CDR3 has 14 residues. The ends lost 4 bases at V and 4 bases at J; junction bases unmatched: 6. Per the germline V gene, CDR1 is MDHEN and CDR2 is SYDVKM. The CDR3 loop is CASSSPTGSYGYTF. Written as DNA, the CDR3 is TGTGCCAGCAGTTCGCCGACAGGGTCCTATGGCTACACCTTC.

The table lists this clonotype with many counts. The J gene is TRBJ1-4, the V gene TRBV6-1, with 10 bases that match TRBD1. Germline CDR1 is MNHNS and CDR2 is SASEGT. The CDR3 has 16 residues. The ends lost 5 bases at V and 3 bases at J; junction bases unmatched: 6. The CDR3 here is CASSPGQGPSNEKLFF. The CDR3 coding sequence is TGTGCCAGCAGTCCGGGACAGGGGCCCTCTAATGAAAAACTGTTTTTT.

This clonotype has more than one count but fewer than ten. The chain couples TRBV12-3 or TRBV12-4 to TRBJ1-2; 8 bases line up with TRBD1. Trimming at V came to 2 bases and at J to 3 bases, leaving 11 bases not matched to a gene. The CDR3 runs to 17 residues. The CDR3 spells CASSLQVRDRNHYGYTF. CDR3 coding DNA: TGTGCCAGCAGTTTACAAGTGCGGGACAGGAATCACTATGGCTACACCTTC.

This clonotype appeared a few times. V usage is TRBV29-1 and J usage is TRBJ2-7, with TRBD1 as a possible D gene (6 bases). V was shortened by 7 bases and J by 3 bases, with 25 bases between the two germline ends. Germline assignment: CDR1 SQVTM and CDR2 ANQGSEA. CDR3 size: 16 residues. The CDR3 sequence: CSAQTEHGTSHYEQYF. The CDR3 nucleotides read TGCAGCGCCCAAACCGAACATGGGACAAGCCACTACGAGCAGTACTTC.